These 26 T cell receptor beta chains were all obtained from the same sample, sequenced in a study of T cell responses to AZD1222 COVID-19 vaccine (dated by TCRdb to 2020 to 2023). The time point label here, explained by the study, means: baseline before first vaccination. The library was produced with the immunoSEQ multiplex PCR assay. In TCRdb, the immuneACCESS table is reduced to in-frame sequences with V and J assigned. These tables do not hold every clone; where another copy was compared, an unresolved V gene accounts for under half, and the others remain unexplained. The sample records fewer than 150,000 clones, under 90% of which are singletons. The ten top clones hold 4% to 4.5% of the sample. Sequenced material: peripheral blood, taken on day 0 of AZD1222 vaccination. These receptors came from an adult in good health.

CDR3 protein: CASRGGISGYTF. The DNA of the CDR3 is TGTGCCAGCAGGGGGGGAATCTCCGGCTACACCTTC. V gene TRBV14 combines with J gene TRBJ1-2; D perhaps matches TRBD1 (5 bases). The V end was cut by 6 bases, the J end by 8 bases, with 13 bases between. The germline gives CDR1 SGHDN, CDR2 FVKESK. This CDR3 has 12 amino acids.

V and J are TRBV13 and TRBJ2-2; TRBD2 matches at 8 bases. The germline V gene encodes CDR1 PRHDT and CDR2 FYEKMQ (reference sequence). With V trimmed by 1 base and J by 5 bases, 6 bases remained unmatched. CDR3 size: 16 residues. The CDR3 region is CASSLVVAGNTGELFF. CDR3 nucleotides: TGTGCCAGCAGCTTAGTGGTAGCGGGAAATACCGGGGAGCTGTTTTTT.

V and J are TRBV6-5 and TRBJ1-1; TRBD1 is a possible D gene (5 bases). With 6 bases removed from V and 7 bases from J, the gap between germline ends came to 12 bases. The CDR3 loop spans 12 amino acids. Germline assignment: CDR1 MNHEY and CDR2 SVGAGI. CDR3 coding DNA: TGTGCCAGCAGGCAAGGACACATTGAAGCTTTCTTT. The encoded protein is CASRQGHIEAFF.

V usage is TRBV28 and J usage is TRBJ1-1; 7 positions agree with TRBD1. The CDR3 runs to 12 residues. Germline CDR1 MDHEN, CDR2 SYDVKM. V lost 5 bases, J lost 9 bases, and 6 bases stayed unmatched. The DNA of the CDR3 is TGTGCCAGCAGTCAAGGGACAGAAAAAGCTTTCTTT. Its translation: CASSQGTEKAFF.

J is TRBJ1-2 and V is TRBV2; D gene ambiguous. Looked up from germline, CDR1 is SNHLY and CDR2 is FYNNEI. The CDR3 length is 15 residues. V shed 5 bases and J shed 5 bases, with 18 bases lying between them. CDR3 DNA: TGTGCCAGCAGTCCGGAACGAACGGGGAGTTATGGCTACACCTTC. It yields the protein CASSPERTGSYGYTF.

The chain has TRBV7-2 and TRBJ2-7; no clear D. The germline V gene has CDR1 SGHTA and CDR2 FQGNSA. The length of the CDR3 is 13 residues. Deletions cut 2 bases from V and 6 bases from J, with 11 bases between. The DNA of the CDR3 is TGTGCCAGCAGCTTAAATAACTTGGGCGAGCAGTACTTC. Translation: CASSLNNLGEQYF.

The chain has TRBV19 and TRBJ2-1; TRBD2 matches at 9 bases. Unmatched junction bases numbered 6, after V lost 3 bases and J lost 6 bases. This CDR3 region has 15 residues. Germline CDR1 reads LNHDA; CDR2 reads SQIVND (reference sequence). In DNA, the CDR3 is TGTGCCAGTAGTATTAGTAGCGGGAGTATCAATGAGCAGTTCTTC. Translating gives CASSISSGSINEQFF.

Here the CDR3 reads CASSEGTETYNEQFF. DNA of the CDR3: TGTGCCAGTAGTGAGGGGACAGAGACTTACAATGAGCAGTTCTTC. This chain uses TRBV19 with TRBJ2-1; 7 positions agree with TRBD1. Germline CDR1 and CDR2: LNHDA and SQIVND (reference sequence). The junction had 8 bases not matched to a gene; V was cut back by 5 bases and J by 4 bases. CDR3 length: 15 amino acids.

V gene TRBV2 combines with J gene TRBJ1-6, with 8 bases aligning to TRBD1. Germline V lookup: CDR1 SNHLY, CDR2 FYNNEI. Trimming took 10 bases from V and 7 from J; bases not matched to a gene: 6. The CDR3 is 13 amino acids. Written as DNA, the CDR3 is TGTGCCAACCAGGGGACAGGAAATTCACCCCTCCACTTT. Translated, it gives CANQGTGNSPLHF.

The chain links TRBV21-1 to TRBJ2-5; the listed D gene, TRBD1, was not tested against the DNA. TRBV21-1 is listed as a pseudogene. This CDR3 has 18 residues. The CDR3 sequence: CASSIRGPNRTGRETQYF. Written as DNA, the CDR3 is TGTGCCAGCAGCATTCGGGGCCCGAACCGGACAGGGCGAGAGACCCAGTACTTC.

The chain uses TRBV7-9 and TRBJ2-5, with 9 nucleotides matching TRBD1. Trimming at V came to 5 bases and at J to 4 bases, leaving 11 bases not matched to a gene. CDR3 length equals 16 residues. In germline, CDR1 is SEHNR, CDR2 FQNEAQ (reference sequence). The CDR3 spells CASSQGTGYMGETQYF. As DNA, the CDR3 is TGTGCCAGCAGCCAGGGGACAGGGTATATGGGAGAGACCCAGTACTTC.

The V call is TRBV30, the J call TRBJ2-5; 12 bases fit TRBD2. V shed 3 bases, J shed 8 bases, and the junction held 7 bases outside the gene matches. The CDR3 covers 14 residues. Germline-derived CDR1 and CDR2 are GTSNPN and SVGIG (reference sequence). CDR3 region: CAWRELAGGYTQYF. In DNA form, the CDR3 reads TGTGCCTGGAGAGAACTAGCGGGAGGATATACCCAGTACTTC.

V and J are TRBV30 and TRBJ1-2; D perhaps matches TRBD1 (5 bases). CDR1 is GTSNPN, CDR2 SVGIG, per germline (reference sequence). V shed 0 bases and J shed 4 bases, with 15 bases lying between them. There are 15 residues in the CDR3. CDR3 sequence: CAWSVSSAGTYGYTF. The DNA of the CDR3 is TGTGCCTGGAGTGTCAGTAGTGCGGGGACCTATGGCTACACCTTC. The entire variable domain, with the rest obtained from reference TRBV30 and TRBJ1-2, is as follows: SQTIHQWPATLVQPVGSPLSLECTVEGTSNPNLYWYRQAAGRGLQLLFYSVGIGQISSEVPQNLSASRPQDRQFILSSKKLLLSDSGFYLCAWSVSSAGTYGYTFGSGTRLTVV.

The CDR3 loop reads CASSETRWTEQFF. The DNA for the CDR3 is TGTGCCAGCAGCGAGACCCGTTGGACCGAGCAGTTCTTC. The chain joins TRBV6-5 to TRBJ2-1, with D unresolved. CDR1 and CDR2 from the germline V gene are MNHEY and SVGAGI. This CDR3 has 13 amino acids. V shed 6 bases and J shed 10 bases, with 16 bases lying between them.

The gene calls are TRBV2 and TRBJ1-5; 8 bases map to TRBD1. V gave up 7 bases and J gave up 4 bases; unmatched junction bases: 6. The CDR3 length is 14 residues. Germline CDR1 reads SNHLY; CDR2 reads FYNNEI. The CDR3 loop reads CASTRTGRNQPQHF. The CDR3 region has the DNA TGTGCCAGCACCCGGACAGGGAGGAATCAGCCCCAGCATTTT.

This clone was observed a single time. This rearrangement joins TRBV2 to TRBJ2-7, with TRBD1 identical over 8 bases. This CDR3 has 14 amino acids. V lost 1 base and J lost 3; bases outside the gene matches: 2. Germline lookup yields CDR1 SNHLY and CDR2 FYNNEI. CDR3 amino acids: CASSEGTGRYEQYF. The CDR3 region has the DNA TGTGCCAGCAGTGAAGGGACAGGGCGCTACGAGCAGTACTTC.

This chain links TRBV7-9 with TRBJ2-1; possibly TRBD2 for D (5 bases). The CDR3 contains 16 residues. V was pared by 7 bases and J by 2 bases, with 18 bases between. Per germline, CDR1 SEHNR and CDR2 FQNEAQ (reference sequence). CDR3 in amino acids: CASNLIEAGPYNEQFF. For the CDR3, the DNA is TGTGCCAGCAACCTCATTGAGGCGGGCCCCTACAATGAGCAGTTCTTC.

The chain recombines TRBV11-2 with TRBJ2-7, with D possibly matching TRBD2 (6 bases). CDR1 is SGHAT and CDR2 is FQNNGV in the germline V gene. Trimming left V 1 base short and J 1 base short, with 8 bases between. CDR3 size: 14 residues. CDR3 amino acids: CASSLAGGSYEQYF. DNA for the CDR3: TGTGCCAGCAGCTTAGCCGGAGGGTCCTACGAGCAGTACTTC.

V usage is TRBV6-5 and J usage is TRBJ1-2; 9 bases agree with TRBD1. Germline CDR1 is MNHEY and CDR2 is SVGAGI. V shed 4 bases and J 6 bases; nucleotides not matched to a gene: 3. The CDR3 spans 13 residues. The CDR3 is CASSWGTGHGYTF. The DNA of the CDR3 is TGTGCCAGCAGTTGGGGGACAGGGCATGGCTACACCTTC.

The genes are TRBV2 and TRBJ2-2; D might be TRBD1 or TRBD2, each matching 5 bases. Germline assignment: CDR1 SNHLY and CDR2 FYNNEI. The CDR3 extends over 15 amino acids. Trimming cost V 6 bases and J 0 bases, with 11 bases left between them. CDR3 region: CASRRDVANTGELFF. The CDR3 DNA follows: TGTGCCAGCAGGAGGGACGTCGCGAACACCGGGGAGCTGTTTTTT.

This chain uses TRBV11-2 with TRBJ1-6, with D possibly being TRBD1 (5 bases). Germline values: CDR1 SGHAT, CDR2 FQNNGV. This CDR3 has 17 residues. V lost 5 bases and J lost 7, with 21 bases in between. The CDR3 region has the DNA TGTGCCAGCAGCCCCAAGCTTGACAGCATAATAAATTCACCCCTCCACTTT. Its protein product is CASSPKLDSIINSPLHF.

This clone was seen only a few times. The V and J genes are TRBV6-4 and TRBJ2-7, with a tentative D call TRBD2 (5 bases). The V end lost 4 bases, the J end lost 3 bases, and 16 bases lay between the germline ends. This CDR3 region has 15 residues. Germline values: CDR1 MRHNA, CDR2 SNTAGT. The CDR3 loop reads CASSAVDEDCYEQYF. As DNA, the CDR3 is TGTGCCAGCAGTGCCGTAGACGAGGACTGCTACGAGCAGTACTTC.

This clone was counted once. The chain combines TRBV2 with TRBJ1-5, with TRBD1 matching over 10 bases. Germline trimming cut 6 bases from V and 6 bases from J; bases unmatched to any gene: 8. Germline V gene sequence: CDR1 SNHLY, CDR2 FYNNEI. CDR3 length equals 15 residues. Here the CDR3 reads CASRAGQGSSQPQHF. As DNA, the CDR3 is TGTGCCAGCAGGGCGGGACAGGGGTCGAGTCAGCCCCAGCATTTT.

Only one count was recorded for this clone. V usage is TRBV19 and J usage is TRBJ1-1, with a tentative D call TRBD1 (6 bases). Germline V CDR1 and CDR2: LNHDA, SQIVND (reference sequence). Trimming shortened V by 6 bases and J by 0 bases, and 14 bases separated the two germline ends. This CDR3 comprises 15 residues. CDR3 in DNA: TGTGCCAGTAGCAAGACAGGCTGGATGAACACTGAAGCTTTCTTT. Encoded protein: CASSKTGWMNTEAFF.

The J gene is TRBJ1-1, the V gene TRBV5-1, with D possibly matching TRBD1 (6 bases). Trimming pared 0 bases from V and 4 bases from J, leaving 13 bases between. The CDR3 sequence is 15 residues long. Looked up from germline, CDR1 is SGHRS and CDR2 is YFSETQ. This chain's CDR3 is CASSLAGGASTEAFF. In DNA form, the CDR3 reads TGCGCCAGCAGCTTGGCCGGGGGCGCGAGCACTGAAGCTTTCTTT.

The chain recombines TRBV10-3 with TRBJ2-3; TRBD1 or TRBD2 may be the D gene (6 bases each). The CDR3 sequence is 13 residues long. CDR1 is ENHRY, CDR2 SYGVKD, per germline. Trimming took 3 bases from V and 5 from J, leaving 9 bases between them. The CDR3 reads CAISDRGQDTQYF. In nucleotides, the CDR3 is TGTGCCATCAGTGACCGGGGGCAAGATACGCAGTATTTT.